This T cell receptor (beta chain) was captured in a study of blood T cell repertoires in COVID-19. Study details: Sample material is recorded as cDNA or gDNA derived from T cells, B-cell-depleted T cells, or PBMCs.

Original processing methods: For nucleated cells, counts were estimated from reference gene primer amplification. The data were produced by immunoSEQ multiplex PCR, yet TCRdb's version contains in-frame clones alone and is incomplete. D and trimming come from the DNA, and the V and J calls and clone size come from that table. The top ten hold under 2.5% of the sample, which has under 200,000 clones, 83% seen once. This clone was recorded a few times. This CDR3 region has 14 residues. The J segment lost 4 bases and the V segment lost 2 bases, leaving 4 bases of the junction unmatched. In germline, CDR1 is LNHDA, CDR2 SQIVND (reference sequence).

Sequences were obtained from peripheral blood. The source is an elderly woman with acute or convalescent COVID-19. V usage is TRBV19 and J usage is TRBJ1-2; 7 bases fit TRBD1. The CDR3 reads CASSIPSGGYGYTF. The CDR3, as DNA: TGTGCCAGTAGTATACCTTCAGGGGGCTATGGCTACACCTTC.